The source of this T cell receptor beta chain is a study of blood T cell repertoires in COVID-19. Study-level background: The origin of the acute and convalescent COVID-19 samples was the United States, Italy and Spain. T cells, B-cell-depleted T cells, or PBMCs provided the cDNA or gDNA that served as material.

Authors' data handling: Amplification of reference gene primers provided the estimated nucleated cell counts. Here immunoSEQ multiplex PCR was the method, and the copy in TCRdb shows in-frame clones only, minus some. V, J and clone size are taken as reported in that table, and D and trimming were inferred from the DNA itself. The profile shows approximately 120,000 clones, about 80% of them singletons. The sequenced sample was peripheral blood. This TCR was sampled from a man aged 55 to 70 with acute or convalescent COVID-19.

The CDR3 nucleotides read TGTGCCAGCAGTCCCCCGGGGGGCGGAGGTCAGCCCCAGCATTTT. Protein product: CASSPPGGGGQPQHF. This chain links TRBV6-5 with TRBJ1-5; a weak D match, TRBD1 (6 bases). Between the trimmed V and J ends, which lost 5 bases and 6 bases, there was a span of 17 bases. CDR1 MNHEY and CDR2 SVGAGI come from the germline V gene. This CDR3 spans 15 amino acids.